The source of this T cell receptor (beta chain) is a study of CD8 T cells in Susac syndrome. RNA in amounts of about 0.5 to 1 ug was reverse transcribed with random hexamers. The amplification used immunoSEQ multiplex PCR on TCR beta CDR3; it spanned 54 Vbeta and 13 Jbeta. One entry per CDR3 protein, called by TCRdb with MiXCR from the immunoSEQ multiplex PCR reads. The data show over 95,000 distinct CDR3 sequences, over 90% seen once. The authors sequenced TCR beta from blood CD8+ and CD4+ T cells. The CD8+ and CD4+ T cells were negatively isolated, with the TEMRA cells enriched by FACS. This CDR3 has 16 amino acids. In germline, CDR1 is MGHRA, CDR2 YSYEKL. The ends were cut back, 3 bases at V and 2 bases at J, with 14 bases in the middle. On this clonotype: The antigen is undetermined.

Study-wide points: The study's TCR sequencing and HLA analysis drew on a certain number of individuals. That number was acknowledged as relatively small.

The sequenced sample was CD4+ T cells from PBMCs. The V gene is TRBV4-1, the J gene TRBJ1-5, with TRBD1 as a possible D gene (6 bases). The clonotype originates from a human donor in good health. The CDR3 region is CASSHPTGSGNQPQHF. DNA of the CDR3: TGCGCCAGCAGCCACCCCACAGGGTCTGGCAATCAGCCCCAGCATTTT.